This TCR beta chain was recovered during a study of graft-versus-host responses after intestinal transplantation. Study-level points and caveats: GvH clones appeared in recipient marrow, some first in ileum or blood.

As concerns this clone: Its matching antigen is unknown.

Measured with immunoSEQ multiplex PCR; TCRdb has only the in-frame clones, and not every one. The repertoire consists of approximately 81,000 clones, with roughly 84% occurring once and the leading ten covering around 8%. The specimen comprised unstimulated CD8+ T cells sorted from spleen or lymph node cells, sampled before transplant. This sequence originates from a human donor who was the organ donor for an intestinal transplant.

The CDR3 protein is CASGGWKGKMNTEAFF. DNA for the CDR3: TGTGCCAGCGGCGGGTGGAAGGGTAAGATGAACACTGAAGCTTTCTTT. The chain combines TRBV2 with TRBJ1-1; unclear D gene. Germline V gene lookup returns CDR1 SNHLY and CDR2 FYNNEI. The CDR3 extends over 16 amino acids. The germline V and J ends were trimmed by 8 bases and 0 bases, with 19 bases remaining between them.